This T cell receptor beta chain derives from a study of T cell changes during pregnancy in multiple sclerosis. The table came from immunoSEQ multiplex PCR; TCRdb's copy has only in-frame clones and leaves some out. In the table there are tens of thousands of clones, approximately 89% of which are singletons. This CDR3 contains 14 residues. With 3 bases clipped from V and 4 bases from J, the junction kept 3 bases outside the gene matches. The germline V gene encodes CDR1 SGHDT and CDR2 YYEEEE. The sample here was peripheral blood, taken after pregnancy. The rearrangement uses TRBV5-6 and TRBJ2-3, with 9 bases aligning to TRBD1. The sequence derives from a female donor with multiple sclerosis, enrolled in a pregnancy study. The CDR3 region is CASSSRTGADTQYF. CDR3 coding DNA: TGTGCCAGCAGCTCACGGACAGGGGCAGATACGCAGTATTTT.